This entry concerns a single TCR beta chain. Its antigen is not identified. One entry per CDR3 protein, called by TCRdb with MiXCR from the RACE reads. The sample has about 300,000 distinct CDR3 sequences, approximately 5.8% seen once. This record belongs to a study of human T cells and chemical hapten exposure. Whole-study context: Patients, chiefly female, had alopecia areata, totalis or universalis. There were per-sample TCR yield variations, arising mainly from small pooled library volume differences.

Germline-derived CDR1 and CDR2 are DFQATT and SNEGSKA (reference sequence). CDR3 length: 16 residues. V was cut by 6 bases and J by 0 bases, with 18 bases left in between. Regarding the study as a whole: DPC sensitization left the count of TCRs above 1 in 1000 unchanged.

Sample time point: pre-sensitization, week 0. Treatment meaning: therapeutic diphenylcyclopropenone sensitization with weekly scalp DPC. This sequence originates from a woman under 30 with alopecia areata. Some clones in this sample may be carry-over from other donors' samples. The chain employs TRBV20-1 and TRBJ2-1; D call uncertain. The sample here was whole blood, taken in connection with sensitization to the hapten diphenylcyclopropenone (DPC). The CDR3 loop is CSASKERQSSYNEQFF. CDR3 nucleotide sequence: TGCAGTGCAAGTAAAGAGCGTCAGAGCTCCTACAATGAGCAGTTCTTC.